The next 24 T cell receptor beta chains were all read from a single sample in a study of T cells in Graves' hyperthyroidism and ophthalmopathy. It was RNA transcripts that yielded the amplified TCR beta CDR3 regions. HTBI primers were the set used in a first-round RT-PCR of the TCR CDR3. TCRdb re-derived calls from the multiplex PCR reads in MiXCR, one entry per CDR3 protein. The table lists about 280,000 distinct CDR3 sequences, less than 30% of them singletons. Source material: blood. These receptors all come from a middle-aged man with Graves' hyperthyroidism that later progressed to Graves' ophthalmopathy.

There are many counts of this clonotype. A read error may produce the germline difference seen at one junction end. The chain recombines TRBV4-1 with TRBJ2-7; possibly TRBD2 for D (6 bases). This CDR3 has 14 amino acids. Germline V gene lookup returns CDR1 MGHRA and CDR2 YSYEKL. The CDR3 DNA reads as TGCGCCAACAGCCTGGGACTCTACTCCTACGAGCAGTACTTC. Encoded protein: CANSLGLYSYEQYF.

This clonotype has more than one count but fewer than ten. This CDR3 is CASTSAGQLNSPLHF. The CDR3 DNA reads TGTGCCAGTACTTCCGCGGGACAGCTGAATTCACCCCTCCACTTT. The genes are TRBV5-8 and TRBJ1-6, with 7 positions matching TRBD1. Germline V gene sequence: CDR1 SGHTS, CDR2 YDEGEE. There are 15 residues in the CDR3. V dropped 8 bases and J dropped 7; count of bases not matched to a gene: 12.

This clonotype was counted ten times or more. The genes are TRBV28 and TRBJ2-4; weak D call: TRBD1 (6 bases). In germline, CDR1 is MDHEN, CDR2 SYDVKM. The CDR3 covers 13 residues. Trimming stripped 3 bases from V and 5 bases from J, with 8 bases between. Here the CDR3 reads CASSFRGQNIQYF. CDR3 nucleotide sequence: TGTGCCAGCAGTTTCAGGGGTCAAAACATTCAGTACTTC.

At least ten counts were recorded for this clonotype. The genes are TRBV6-5 and TRBJ1-6; D is unresolved. The CDR3 spans 16 residues. Per germline, CDR1 MNHEY and CDR2 SVGAGI. The V and J ends lost 1 base and 5 bases respectively, with 12 bases between them. CDR3 sequence (DNA): TGTGCCAGCAGTTACTACCGGCCACGGAATAATTCACCCCTCCACTTT. It encodes CASSYYRPRNNSPLHF.

The chain combines TRBV12-3 or TRBV12-4 with TRBJ1-2; the D gene is possibly TRBD1 (5 bases). V lost 3 bases and J 7 bases, leaving 15 bases between the germline ends. This CDR3 region has 14 residues. CDR3 bases: TGTGCCAGCAGTTTCGGGGCTACTTGGACTGGCTACACCTTC. Translation gives CASSFGATWTGYTF.

This clonotype was picked up many times. V and J are TRBV3-1 and TRBJ1-1, with no clear D. The germline V and J ends were trimmed by 4 bases and 7 bases, with 13 bases remaining between them. The CDR3 covers 13 residues. The V gene's germline CDR1 is LGHDT and CDR2 YNNKEL (reference sequence). The CDR3 sequence: CASSRQENDEAFF. CDR3 nucleotides: TGTGCCAGCAGCCGTCAGGAGAACGATGAAGCTTTCTTT.

This clonotype was counted between two and nine times. The chain carries TRBV24-1 and TRBJ2-5; perhaps TRBD1 as D (6 bases). Trimming shortened V by 4 bases and J by 4 bases, and 12 bases separated the two germline ends. The CDR3 has 14 amino acids. Germline CDR1 reads KGHDR; CDR2 reads SFDVKD. CDR3 sequence: CATSDHTGPETQYF. CDR3 coding DNA: TGTGCCACCAGTGACCATACAGGGCCAGAGACCCAGTACTTC.

V usage is TRBV30 and J usage is TRBJ2-7; TRBD1 or TRBD2 may be the D gene (5 bases each). The CDR3 length is 12 residues. Trimming removed 2 bases from V and 6 bases from J, with 11 bases in between. In germline, CDR1 is GTSNPN, CDR2 SVGIG (reference sequence). The CDR3 protein is CAWSTTGGEQYF. The CDR3, as DNA: TGTGCCTGGAGTACCACAGGAGGCGAGCAGTACTTC.

Concerning this clonotype: A clone one base away is much larger, so this may be a read error. The DNA of the CDR3 is TGTGCCAGCAGTGAAATATGGGCCAATACGCAGTATTTT. This encodes CASSEIWANTQYF. The chain carries TRBV6-1 and TRBJ2-3; D gene uncertain. This CDR3 is built from 13 residues. Trimming took 2 bases from V and 7 from J, leaving 10 bases between them. Germline CDR1 MNHNS, CDR2 SASEGT.

There are many counts of this clonotype. The gene calls are TRBV7-3 and TRBJ1-1, with TRBD1 as a possible D gene (5 bases). Germline lookup yields CDR1 SGHTA and CDR2 FQGTGA. The V end was cut by 5 bases, the J end by 5 bases, with 15 bases between. The CDR3 is 14 amino acids. The CDR3 protein is CASSPGLRTTEAFF. The CDR3 region has the DNA TGTGCCAGCAGCCCGGGACTCAGAACGACTGAAGCTTTCTTT.

This chain joins TRBV7-9 and TRBJ1-1; D remains unclear. Germline V gene data show CDR1 as SEHNR and CDR2 as FQNEAQ (reference sequence). The CDR3 extends over 13 amino acids. Trimming shortened V by 5 bases and J by 1 base, and 8 bases separated the two germline ends. CDR3 nucleotides: TGTGCCAGCAGCCCAACACAGAACACTGAAGCTTTCTTT. It translates to CASSPTQNTEAFF.

This clonotype has a count of ten or more. The chain joins TRBV2 to TRBJ2-5; D uncertain. Germline values: CDR1 SNHLY, CDR2 FYNNEI. The CDR3 runs 11 residues. V dropped 8 bases and J dropped 5 bases, with 9 bases sitting between them. DNA of the CDR3: TGTGCCAGCCGATTCGGGGAGACCCAGTACTTC. Translating it yields CASRFGETQYF. Full variable domain (rest looked up from reference TRBV2 and TRBJ2-5): EPEVTQTPSHQVTQMGQEVILRCVPISNHLYFYWYRQILGQKVEFLVSFYNNEISEKSEIFDDQFSVERPDGSNFTLKIRSTKLEDSAMYFCASRFGETQYFGPGTRLLVL.

This clonotype was found a few times. The J gene is TRBJ1-1, the V gene TRBV6-5; 7 bases fit TRBD1. Germline assignment: CDR1 MNHEY and CDR2 SVGAGI. Germline trimming cut 4 bases from V and 1 base from J; bases unmatched to any gene: 6. The CDR3 covers 15 residues. The chain's CDR3 is CASSFDRDRNTEAFF. The CDR3 region has the DNA TGTGCCAGCAGTTTTGATCGGGACAGGAACACTGAAGCTTTCTTT.

The rearrangement links TRBV27 to TRBJ1-1, with D perhaps TRBD1 (6 bases). The germline gives CDR1 MNHEY, CDR2 SMNVEV (reference sequence). The CDR3 covers 14 residues. Trimming shortened V by 3 bases and J by 5 bases, and 13 bases separated the two germline ends. CDR3 in DNA: TGTGCCAGCAGTTTCGGGGGCCGGAGTACTGAAGCTTTCTTT. Translating gives CASSFGGRSTEAFF.

The chain joins TRBV6-1 to TRBJ1-1; D ambiguous. Germline-derived CDR1 and CDR2 are MNHNS and SASEGT. Trimming removed 6 bases from V and 4 bases from J, with 12 bases in between. There are 13 residues in the CDR3. The DNA for the CDR3 is TGTGCCAGCAGCTTCCTGATAGGCACTGAAGCTTTCTTT. This translates into CASSFLIGTEAFF.

This clonotype was recorded many times. The chain uses TRBV13 and TRBJ1-1; the D is unclear. Between the trimmed V and J ends, which lost 2 bases and 1 base, there was a span of 5 bases. CDR3 length: 13 amino acids. CDR1 PRHDT and CDR2 FYEKMQ come from the germline V gene (reference sequence). The CDR3: CASSLQRNTEAFF. CDR3 in DNA: TGTGCCAGCAGCTTACAACGGAACACTGAAGCTTTCTTT.

There are many counts of this clonotype. The chain couples TRBV29-1 to TRBJ1-1; 9 bases are shared with TRBD1. V was pared by 1 base and J by 4 bases, with 4 bases of the junction left unmatched. This CDR3 spans 14 amino acids. Germline CDR1 reads SQVTM; CDR2 reads ANQGSEA. CDR3 loop: CSVEGTGAGTEAFF. DNA of the CDR3: TGCAGCGTTGAAGGGACAGGGGCGGGCACTGAAGCTTTCTTT.

This clonotype was seen ten or more times. The J gene is TRBJ2-2, the V gene TRBV10-3; 8 nucleotides match TRBD1. CDR1 is ENHRY, CDR2 SYGVKD, per germline. The length of the CDR3 is 14 residues. With V trimmed by 7 bases and J by 6 bases, 7 bases remained unmatched. The CDR3 loop is CAITGQGVSGELFF. The CDR3 DNA sequence: TGTGCCATCACCGGACAGGGAGTCTCCGGGGAGCTGTTTTTT.

This clonotype came up many times. The chain couples TRBV5-1 to TRBJ1-1; weak D call: TRBD1 (6 bases). V lost 3 bases and J 2 bases, leaving 11 bases between the germline ends. This CDR3 has 14 residues. Per germline, CDR1 SGHRS and CDR2 YFSETQ. Here the CDR3 reads CASSYGQSNTEAFF. DNA for the CDR3: TGCGCCAGCAGCTATGGACAGAGCAACACTGAAGCTTTCTTT.

This clonotype came up a few times. The V gene is TRBV18, the J gene TRBJ2-7; D might be TRBD1 (6 bases). There are 15 residues in the CDR3. Germline CDR1 is KGHSH and CDR2 is LQKENI. Trimming took 5 bases from V and 4 from J, leaving 18 bases between them. The CDR3: CASSSNRELVYEQYF. CDR3 in DNA: TGTGCCAGCTCATCGAACAGGGAGTTAGTTTACGAGCAGTACTTC. The full variable domain, its missing parts supplied by reference TRBV18 and TRBJ2-7, is NAGVMQNPRHLVRRRGQEARLRCSPMKGHSHVYWYRQLPEEGLKFMVYLQKENIIDESGMPKERFSAEFPKEGPSILRIQQVVRGDSAAYFCASSSNRELVYEQYFGPGTRLTVT.

This chain uses TRBV6-5 with TRBJ2-7; tentatively, D is TRBD1 (5 bases). V shed 2 bases and J shed 0 bases, with 11 bases lying between them. This CDR3 has 15 amino acids. Germline V gene sequence: CDR1 MNHEY, CDR2 SVGAGI. The CDR3 sequence is CASSYPGRPSYEQYF. The CDR3 DNA reads as TGTGCCAGCAGTTACCCAGGGCGCCCCTCCTACGAGCAGTACTTC.

This clonotype has a count of ten or more. This CDR3 reads CASSLGQEHDIQYF. CDR3 bases: TGCGCCAGCAGCTTGGGACAGGAACACGACATTCAGTACTTC. V gene TRBV5-1 combines with J gene TRBJ2-4; weak D call: TRBD1 (6 bases). Trimming took off 0 bases at V and 8 bases at J, with 12 bases between the two ends. The CDR3 has 14 residues. The V gene's germline CDR1 is SGHRS and CDR2 YFSETQ.

The sample holds many counts of this clonotype. V is TRBV27 and J is TRBJ2-5; D is ambiguous. The V end was cut by 2 bases, the J end by 5 bases, with 9 bases between. The CDR3 spans 13 residues. The germline V gene has CDR1 MNHEY and CDR2 SMNVEV (reference sequence). CDR3 nucleotide sequence: TGTGCCAGCAGTTTAATGCCGAGGGAGACCCAGTACTTC. This gives the protein CASSLMPRETQYF.

This clonotype came up many times. The chain has TRBV6-5 and TRBJ2-7, with TRBD1 matching 9 bases. This CDR3 is built from 15 residues. Germline values: CDR1 MNHEY, CDR2 SVGAGI. V shed 0 bases and J 1 base; nucleotides not matched to a gene: 1. The CDR3: CASSYSGTGSYEQYF. The CDR3 region has the DNA TGTGCCAGCAGTTACTCAGGGACAGGGTCCTACGAGCAGTACTTC.